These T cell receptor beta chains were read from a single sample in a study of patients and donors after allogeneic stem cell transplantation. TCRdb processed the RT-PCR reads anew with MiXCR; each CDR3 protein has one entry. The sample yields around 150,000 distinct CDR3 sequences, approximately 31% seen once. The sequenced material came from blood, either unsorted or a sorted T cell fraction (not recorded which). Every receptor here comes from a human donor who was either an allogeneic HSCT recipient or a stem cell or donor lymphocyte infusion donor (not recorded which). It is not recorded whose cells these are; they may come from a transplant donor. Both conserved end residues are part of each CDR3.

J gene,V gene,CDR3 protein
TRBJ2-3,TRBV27,CASLARLPGLAGGPNTQYF
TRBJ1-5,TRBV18,CASSPRVDQPQHF
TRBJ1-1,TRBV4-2,CASRSTGVRPGNTEAFF
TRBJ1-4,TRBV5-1,CASRERTNEKLFF
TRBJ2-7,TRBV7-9,CASSRGSSYEQYF
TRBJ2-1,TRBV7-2,CASSRLPGLGADEQFF
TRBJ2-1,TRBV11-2,CASRGGTALAGGYNEQFF
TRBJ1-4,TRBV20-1,CSAQQNLNEKLFF
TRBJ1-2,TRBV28,CVTRAASAGYTF
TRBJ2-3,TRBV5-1,CASSSEIGGDTQYF
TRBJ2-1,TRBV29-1,CSVGTDSYNEQFF
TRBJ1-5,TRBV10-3,CAISGTAGNQPQHF
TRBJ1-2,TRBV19,CASSIARGLVYGYTF
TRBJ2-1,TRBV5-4,CASSSSVNSYNEQFF
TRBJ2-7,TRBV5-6,CASTLDPLGRRSYEQYF
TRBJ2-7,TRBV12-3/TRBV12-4,CASSFRGKYEQYF
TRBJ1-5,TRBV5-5,CASSLVPGSNQPQHF
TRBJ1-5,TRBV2,CASSARRSPYSNQPQHF
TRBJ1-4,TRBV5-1,CASSPGGGKLFF
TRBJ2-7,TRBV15,CATSRAGFALSYEQYF
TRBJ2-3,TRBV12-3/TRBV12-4,CASSLGVAGWADTQYF
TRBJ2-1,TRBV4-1,CASSQGLVSYPYF
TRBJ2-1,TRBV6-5,CASSLGRGHNEQFF
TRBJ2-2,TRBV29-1,CSVDVTTGELFF
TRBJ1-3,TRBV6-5,CASSYSPTVSGNTIYF
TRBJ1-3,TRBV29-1,CSVGRSGNTIYF
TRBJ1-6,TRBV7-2,CASRSAGGPRNSPLHF
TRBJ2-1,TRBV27,CASSLAGGTYNEQFF
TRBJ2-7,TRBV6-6,CASSYSTSGEQYF
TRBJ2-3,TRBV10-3,CAISEGIAGVVGTDTQYF
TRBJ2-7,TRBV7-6,CASSLANRGEQYF
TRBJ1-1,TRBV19,CASKEAGTEAFF
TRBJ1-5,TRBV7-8,CASSSRDRVHGQPQHF
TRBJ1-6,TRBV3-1,CASSQVWAPRSPLHF
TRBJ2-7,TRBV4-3,CASSQDSAPSSYEQYF
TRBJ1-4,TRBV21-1,CASSKCYQDRAATNEKLFF
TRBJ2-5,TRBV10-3,CAISEPVEVKQRETQYF